This passage covers 18 T cell receptor beta chains from one sample sequenced in a study of T cell responses to AZD1222 COVID-19 vaccine (dated by TCRdb to about 2021). The time point label, read with the paper, signifies: baseline before first vaccination. Library preparation was by the immunoSEQ multiplex PCR assay. The clones in this table, taken by TCRdb from immuneACCESS, are in-frame only. Not every clone is retained; where verified, under half of the shortfall comes from an unresolved V gene, and the cause of the rest is unknown. This sample gives about 130,000 clones in total; about 90% of them show up just once. The ten largest make up approximately 2% of the sample. This specimen consisted of peripheral blood, obtained on day 0 of AZD1222 vaccination. The receptors stem from an adult in good health.

This chain links TRBV10-3 with TRBJ2-7; D is possibly TRBD1 (6 bases). The germline CDR1 and CDR2 sequences are ENHRY and SYGVKD. Trimming removed 11 bases at V and 4 bases at J, with 15 bases between. The CDR3 is 12 amino acids. In DNA, the CDR3 is TGTGCCGCCCGGACAGATGTTTACGAGCAGTACTTC. Encoded protein: CAARTDVYEQYF.

J is TRBJ1-1 and V is TRBV7-6; no reliable D call. The CDR3 runs to 14 residues. Trimming cost V 3 bases and J 0 bases, with 8 bases left between them. The germline gives CDR1 SGHVS, CDR2 FNYEAQ. CDR3 DNA: TGTGCCAGCAGCTTTCTCAAAATGAACACTGAAGCTTTCTTT. Amino acid sequence: CASSFLKMNTEAFF.

In its sample, this clone was seen once. The chain combines TRBV7-8 with TRBJ2-2; D gene ambiguous. The CDR3 totals 16 residues. Trimming left V 1 base short and J 3 bases short, with 12 bases between. Germline V lookup: CDR1 SGHVS, CDR2 FQNEAQ. DNA of the CDR3: TGTGCCAGCAGCTTAGGGGCAGGTCTGGACACCGGGGAGCTGTTTTTT. It encodes CASSLGAGLDTGELFF.

The chain uses TRBV5-1 and TRBJ2-3, with 9 bases lining up with TRBD1. The V gene end was trimmed by 2 bases and the J gene end by 11 bases; junction bases not matched to a gene: 6. This CDR3 is 13 amino acids long. Per germline, CDR1 SGHRS and CDR2 YFSETQ. CDR3 in amino acids: CASSLDRGSRQYF. The DNA of the CDR3 is TGCGCCAGCAGCTTAGACAGGGGGTCCAGGCAGTATTTT.

V usage is TRBV5-4 and J usage is TRBJ1-2; D might be TRBD1 (5 bases). V lost 0 bases and J lost 8, with 17 bases in between. The CDR3 length is 15 residues. Germline lookup yields CDR1 SGHNT and CDR2 YYREEE (reference sequence). CDR3 residues: CASSLAGTEHGGYTF. The CDR3 DNA reads TGTGCCAGCAGCTTGGCCGGGACGGAGCACGGAGGCTACACCTTC.

The genes are TRBV18 and TRBJ2-7; no definite D call. CDR1 is KGHSH, CDR2 LQKENI, per germline. The CDR3 contains 14 residues. V was cut by 3 bases and J by 3 bases, with 12 bases left in between. The CDR3 nucleotides read TGTGCCAGCTCACCCCGGGCCCTAGACTACGAGCAGTACTTC. This codes for CASSPRALDYEQYF.

The gene calls are TRBV10-3 and TRBJ2-3, with TRBD2 identical over 10 bases. Germline CDR1 and CDR2: ENHRY and SYGVKD. This CDR3 region has 12 residues. Losses at the gene ends were 7 bases for V and 9 bases for J; bases not matched to a gene: 4. The CDR3 nucleotides read TGTGCCATCACCCCGACTAGCGGGACGCAGTATTTT. Encoded protein: CAITPTSGTQYF.

This clone has only one observation. This chain links TRBV6-1 with TRBJ1-6; D is unclear. The CDR3 is 13 residues long. The germline V gene has CDR1 MNHNS and CDR2 SASEGT. The V end was cut by 2 bases, the J end by 9 bases, with 8 bases between. Here the CDR3 reads CASSERGASPLHF. CDR3 DNA sequence: TGTGCCAGCAGTGAAAGAGGAGCTTCACCCCTCCACTTT.

V and J are TRBV6-5 and TRBJ2-2, with D unresolved. Germline V CDR1 and CDR2: MNHEY, SVGAGI. Deletions cut 6 bases from V and 2 bases from J, with 7 bases between. This CDR3 is built from 13 residues. DNA for the CDR3: TGTGCCAGCAGGAGACAAAACACCGGGGAGCTGTTTTTT. Protein product: CASRRQNTGELFF.

J is TRBJ2-1 and V is TRBV27, with D possibly matching TRBD2 (5 bases). The CDR3 length is 15 residues. Germline V gene data show CDR1 as MNHEY and CDR2 as SMNVEV (reference sequence). V was pared by 2 bases and J by 0 bases, with 8 bases between. The CDR3 spells CASSLVGSSYNEQFF. DNA of the CDR3: TGTGCCAGCAGTTTAGTGGGGAGCTCCTACAATGAGCAGTTCTTC.

The chain carries TRBV7-2 and TRBJ1-2; TRBD1 is a possible D gene (6 bases). V lost 4 bases and J 0 bases, leaving 18 bases between the germline ends. The CDR3 sequence is 17 residues long. Germline-derived CDR1 and CDR2 are SGHTA and FQGNSA. The CDR3 DNA follows: TGTGCCAGCAGCTCGAGGCGGACAGACCCCCCTAACTATGGCTACACCTTC. It specifies CASSSRRTDPPNYGYTF.

The CDR3 nucleotides are TGTGCCAGCACATTGGGGGGTAGGGCCGGGGAGCTGTTTTTT. The encoded protein is CASTLGGRAGELFF. The chain joins TRBV25-1 to TRBJ2-2; D possibly corresponds to TRBD2 (6 bases). Germline loops: CDR1 MGHDK, CDR2 SYGVNS. V lost 7 bases to trimming and J lost 6 bases, with 15 bases between them. The CDR3 runs to 14 residues.

The chain recombines TRBV20-1 with TRBJ1-4; D perhaps matches TRBD1 (6 bases). Trimming shortened V by 7 bases and J by 8 bases, and 11 bases separated the two germline ends. CDR1 and CDR2 from the germline V gene are DFQATT and SNEGSKA (reference sequence). The CDR3 contains 11 residues. The CDR3 DNA sequence: TGCAGTGTTCAGGGGACCGAAAAACTGTTTTTT. It yields the protein CSVQGTEKLFF.

J is TRBJ1-3 and V is TRBV5-1; 8 positions match TRBD1. Germline V CDR1 and CDR2: SGHRS, YFSETQ. The CDR3 has 15 amino acids. The V gene end was trimmed by 4 bases and the J gene end by 1 base; junction bases not matched to a gene: 4. The CDR3 region is CASSLRTGSGNTIYF. For the CDR3, the DNA is TGCGCCAGCAGCCTAAGGACAGGGTCTGGAAACACCATATATTTT. The full variable domain, with the rest looked up from reference TRBV5-1 and TRBJ1-3, is KAGVTQTPRYLIKTRGQQVTLSCSPISGHRSVSWYQQTPGQGLQFLFEYFSETQRNKGNFPGRFSGRQFSNSRSEMNVSTLELGDSALYLCASSLRTGSGNTIYFGEGSWLTVV.

V and J are TRBV5-6 and TRBJ1-2; D is unresolved. CDR3 length: 13 residues. In germline, CDR1 is SGHDT, CDR2 YYEEEE. V lost 0 bases and J lost 6, with 9 bases in between. CDR3 sequence: CASSLGRENGYTF. The CDR3 nucleotides read TGTGCCAGCAGCTTGGGTAGGGAGAATGGCTACACCTTC.

The V and J genes are TRBV5-1 and TRBJ2-5, with 7 bases identical to TRBD2. The germline CDR1 and CDR2 sequences are SGHRS and YFSETQ. After removal of 4 bases from V and 7 bases from J, the junction contained 16 bases not matched to a gene. The CDR3 spans 16 residues. The CDR3 nucleotides are TGCGCCAGCAGCCCATCCACTAGCGTGATTATCCGGACCCAGTACTTC. Protein product: CASSPSTSVIIRTQYF.

This chain links TRBV19 with TRBJ2-3; possibly TRBD1 for D (6 bases). The CDR3 spans 17 residues. Germline V CDR1 and CDR2: LNHDA, SQIVND (reference sequence). V lost 0 bases and J 2 bases, leaving 15 bases between the germline ends. The CDR3 bases are TGTGCCAGTAGTATAGAAGGGACACTCTTCTCCACAGATACGCAGTATTTT. Residues: CASSIEGTLFSTDTQYF.

This rearrangement joins TRBV29-1 to TRBJ1-1; D is possibly TRBD1 (5 bases). The CDR3 has 14 amino acids. Germline V CDR1 and CDR2: SQVTM, ANQGSEA. V lost 6 bases, J lost 1 base, and 15 bases lay in between. As DNA, the CDR3 is TGCAGCGTCCCCGAGGCGGGGGGGAACACTGAAGCTTTCTTT. This encodes CSVPEAGGNTEAFF.